This is a list of T cell receptor beta chains from one sample in a study of cytomegalovirus exposure and HLA in healthy donors. The method was immunoSEQ multiplex PCR; TCRdb's version includes in-frame clones alone and lacks a portion of them. This table has 110,000 to 150,000 clones, approximately 94% appearing once. Material for sequencing was PBMCs. Every receptor here comes from a young man in good health and CMV-seropositive. Both conserved end residues are part of each CDR3. Each record gives: V gene, clone size, J gene, D gene, CDR3 DNA, CDR3 protein. D genes are given only for firm matches. Clone size is not always given. Where it is, it says once, few, many or a class for expanded clones.

>TRBV5-6|.|TRBJ1-4|TRBD1
TGTGCCAGCAGCTTGGAGGGGGCTTGGGAAAAACTGTTTTTT
CASSLEGAWEKLFF
>TRBV28|.|TRBJ2-5|TRBD1
TGTGCCAGCAGTCGCGGACAGGGGTCCATCCAGGAGACCCAGTACTTC
CASSRGQGSIQETQYF
>TRBV7-9|.|TRBJ1-1|TRBD1
TGTGCCAGCAGCCCCGCAGGGGGGACTGAAGCTTTCTTT
CASSPAGGTEAFF
>TRBV10-1|.|TRBJ2-7|TRBD1
TGCGCCAGCAGTGACCGGGACAGCATCTACGAGCAGTACTTC
CASSDRDSIYEQYF
>TRBV2|.|TRBJ1-1|.
TGTGCCAGCAGTGATAGAGACTCTCGGGCTTTCTTT
CASSDRDSRAFF
>TRBV5-4|.|TRBJ1-1|.
TGTGCCAGCAGCCGCAAAACATTGAACACTGAAGCTTTCTTT
CASSRKTLNTEAFF
>TRBV2|once|TRBJ2-3|TRBD2
TGTGCCAGCAGTTCTGGGACTAACACAGATACGCAGTATTTT
CASSSGTNTDTQYF
>TRBV5-1|once|TRBJ2-2|.
TGCGCCAGCAGCTTAACTTCGACGGGTAACACCGGGGAGCTGTTTTTT
CASSLTSTGNTGELFF
>TRBV27|.|TRBJ1-5|TRBD1
TGTGCCAGCAGTCTAGGACAGGCCGGCCAGCCCCAGCATTTT
CASSLGQAGQPQHF
>TRBV28|.|TRBJ1-1|.
TGTGCCGCGTGGTATCGGAACACTGAAGCTTTCTTT
CAAWYRNTEAFF
>TRBV2|few|TRBJ2-5|.
TGTGCCAGCAAGCGGGACAACCTTCAAGAGACCCAGTACTTC
CASKRDNLQETQYF
>TRBV18|.|TRBJ2-5|.
TGTGCCAGCTCACCTCAGGTGACAGCACCGACCCAGTACTTC
CASSPQVTAPTQYF
>TRBV5-1|.|TRBJ2-7|.
TGCGCCAGCAGCTTGGAAGTGGGAGCAGAAGACGAGCAGTACTTC
CASSLEVGAEDEQYF
>TRBV27|.|TRBJ1-2|.
TGTGCCAGCAGTCCCCAGGGGAACTATGGCTACACCTTC
CASSPQGNYGYTF
>TRBV9|.|TRBJ2-7|TRBD1
TGTGCCAGCAGCGTAGGGGGGACAGGGTATGACGAGCAGTACTTC
CASSVGGTGYDEQYF
>TRBV25-1|once|TRBJ2-2|TRBD2
TGTGCCAGCAGTGGGTTTGGACTAGCCGAATCTGGGGAGCTGTTTTTT
CASSGFGLAESGELFF
>TRBV5-4|.|TRBJ2-2|TRBD1
TGTGCCAGCACCCCAGGGCGCAGGACAGGGAACACCGGGGAGCTGTTTTTT
CASTPGRRTGNTGELFF
>TRBV11-2|once|TRBJ2-1|TRBD2
TGTGCCACCGCGGGGATAGCGGGATACAATGAGCAGTTCTTC
CATAGIAGYNEQFF
>TRBV4-1|.|TRBJ2-7|TRBD2
TGCGCCAGCAGTCCTCCGGGGACTAGCGACTACGAGCAGTACTTC
CASSPPGTSDYEQYF
>TRBV2|.|TRBJ2-1|TRBD2
TGTGCCAGCACCAAACTAGCGGGAGTGGGCAATGAGCAGTTCTTC
CASTKLAGVGNEQFF
>TRBV4-2|.|TRBJ2-7|TRBD2
TGTGCCAGCAGCGAGGTTTGGCGGGAGGCCTCCTACGAGCAGTACTTC
CASSEVWREASYEQYF
>TRBV5-1|.|TRBJ2-4|TRBD2
TGCGCCAGCAGCAGGCTTACTAGCGGCAAAAACATTCAGTACTTC
CASSRLTSGKNIQYF
>TRBV6-5|.|TRBJ1-1|.
TGTGCCAGCAGCAGAAACACTGAAGCTTTCTTT
CASSRNTEAFF
>TRBV4-1|.|TRBJ1-2|.
TGCGCCAGCAGCCCACAACAGGGAGTCATTAACTATGGCTACACCTTC
CASSPQQGVINYGYTF
>TRBV28|.|TRBJ1-5|.
TGTGCCAGCAGGCTATGGACCCTAGCAGATCAGCCCCAGCATTTT
CASRLWTLADQPQHF
>TRBV5-1|.|TRBJ1-4|TRBD1
TGCGCCAGCAGGGCGGACAGGACGGGTCGCGAAAAACTGTTTTTT
CASRADRTGREKLFF
>TRBV4-2|.|TRBJ2-1|.
TGTGCCAGCAGCCAAGAGGGCTCGATCAATGAGCAGTTCTTC
CASSQEGSINEQFF
>TRBV11-3|.|TRBJ1-1|.
TGTGCCAGCAGCTTAGTAGCGAACACTGAAGCTTTCTTT
CASSLVANTEAFF
>TRBV13|once|TRBJ2-1|TRBD2
TGTGCCAGCCCCGTTGCTAGCGGGAGCTATGAGCAGTTCTTC
CASPVASGSYEQFF
>TRBV28|.|TRBJ1-4|.
TGTGCCAGCAGCTCAACCCTTTGGCGCGGAGTTAGGGAAAAACTGTTTTTT
CASSSTLWRGVREKLFF
>TRBV30|.|TRBJ1-2|.
TGTGCCTGGAGTTCGCTTCGGACAGCGTACTATGGCTACACCTTC
CAWSSLRTAYYGYTF
>TRBV18|.|TRBJ1-1|.
TGTGCCAGCTCACCGGGCAGAGCGAACACTGAAGCTTTCTTT
CASSPGRANTEAFF